The table lists the clone carrying this T cell receptor (beta chain) with a count of one. This sample stems from a study of blood T cell repertoires in COVID-19. Per the germline V gene, CDR1 is SGHTA and CDR2 is FQGNSA. Trimming left V 5 bases short and J 2 bases short, with 10 bases between. The length of the CDR3 is 14 residues. Sequencing used immunoSEQ multiplex PCR; TCRdb keeps in-frame clones, though not all of them. The sample yields 200,000 to 250,000 clones, roughly 79% seen once. This clonotype was sampled from a woman over 75 with acute or convalescent COVID-19. The V gene is TRBV7-2, the J gene TRBJ2-4; D is perhaps TRBD2 (6 bases). Sequenced input: peripheral blood. The chain's CDR3 is CASSPGRSKNIQYF. CDR3 nucleotides: TGTGCCAGCAGCCCGGGGAGGTCCAAAAACATTCAGTACTTC.